This TCR beta chain was sequenced in a study of T cells in Graves' hyperthyroidism and ophthalmopathy. Amplification yielded TCR beta CDR3 regions, with RNA transcripts as the source. First-round RT-PCR with HTBI primers amplified the TCR CDR3 region. Each CDR3 protein is one row after TCRdb ran MiXCR on the multiplex PCR reads. Altogether about 840,000 distinct CDR3 sequences are present, around 39% being singletons, with the ten largest covering 7.5% to 9.5%. Germline values: CDR1 SGHDT, CDR2 YYEEEE. This CDR3 is 14 amino acids long. V lost 5 bases and J 9 bases, leaving 15 bases between the germline ends.

This chain uses TRBV5-6 with TRBJ1-6; D is ambiguous. The TCR was taken from a young man with Graves' hyperthyroidism. Sample: blood. Here the CDR3 reads CASRSQVGISPLHF. CDR3 sequence (DNA): TGTGCCAGCAGGTCCCAGGTCGGGATTTCACCCCTCCACTTT.